This T cell receptor (beta chain) was sequenced for a study of somatic mutations in cytotoxic T cells in rheumatoid arthritis. Study findings and constraints: Some patients, about an eighth of the roughly 60, had a largest CD8+ clone that exceeded 20% of CD8+ cells. With advancing age, CD8+ clonality climbed in rheumatoid arthritis patients but did not rise in healthy controls. Antigen specificity of the expanded CD8+ clones was not determined.

The method was immunoSEQ multiplex PCR; TCRdb's version includes in-frame clones alone and lacks a portion of them. The sample holds 15,000 to 20,000 clones; roughly four fifths are singletons and the top ten take about a sixth. Concerning this clone itself: Its antigen is currently unknown.

In germline, CDR1 is MDHEN, CDR2 SYDVKM. The V and J ends lost 3 bases and 6 bases respectively, with 5 bases between them. The CDR3 runs to 12 residues. The specimen sequenced was CD8+ T cells sorted from blood. The TCR originated in a woman aged 45-65 years with rheumatoid arthritis. The chain employs TRBV28 and TRBJ2-2; D call uncertain. The CDR3 is CASSFQAGELFF. The CDR3 DNA sequence: TGTGCCAGCAGTTTTCAGGCCGGGGAGCTGTTTTTT.